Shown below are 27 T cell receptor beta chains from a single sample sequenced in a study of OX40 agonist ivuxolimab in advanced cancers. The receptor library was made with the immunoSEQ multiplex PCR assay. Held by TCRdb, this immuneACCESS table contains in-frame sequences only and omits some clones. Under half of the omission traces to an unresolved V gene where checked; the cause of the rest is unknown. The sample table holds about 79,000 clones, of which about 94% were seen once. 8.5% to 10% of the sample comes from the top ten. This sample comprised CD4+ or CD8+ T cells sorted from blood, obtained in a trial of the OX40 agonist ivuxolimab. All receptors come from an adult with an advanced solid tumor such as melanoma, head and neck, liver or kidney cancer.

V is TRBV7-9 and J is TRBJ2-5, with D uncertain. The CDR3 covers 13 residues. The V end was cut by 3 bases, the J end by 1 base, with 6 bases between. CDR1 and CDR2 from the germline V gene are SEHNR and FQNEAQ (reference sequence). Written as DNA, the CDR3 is TGTGCCAGCAGCTTTTACCCCCAAGAGACCCAGTACTTC. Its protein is CASSFYPQETQYF.

The CDR3 sequence: CASSPRPGLDSYEQYF. The CDR3, as DNA: TGTGCCAGCTCACCGCGGCCAGGACTAGACTCCTACGAGCAGTACTTC. The chain joins TRBV18 to TRBJ2-7, with TRBD2 identical over 7 bases. Germline trimming cut 3 bases from V and 0 bases from J; bases unmatched to any gene: 8. CDR1 is KGHSH, CDR2 LQKENI, per germline. The CDR3 extends over 16 amino acids.

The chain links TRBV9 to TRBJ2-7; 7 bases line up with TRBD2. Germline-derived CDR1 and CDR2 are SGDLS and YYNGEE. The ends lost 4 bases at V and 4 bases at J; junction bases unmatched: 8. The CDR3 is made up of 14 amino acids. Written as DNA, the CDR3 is TGTGCCAGCAGCCCGGGGGGACCCTTTTACGAGCAGTACTTC. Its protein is CASSPGGPFYEQYF.

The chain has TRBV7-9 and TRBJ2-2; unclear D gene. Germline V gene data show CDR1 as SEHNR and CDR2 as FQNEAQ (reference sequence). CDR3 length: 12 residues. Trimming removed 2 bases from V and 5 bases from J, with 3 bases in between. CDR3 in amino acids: CASSLTTGELFF. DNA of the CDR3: TGTGCCAGCAGCTTAACGACCGGGGAGCTGTTTTTT.

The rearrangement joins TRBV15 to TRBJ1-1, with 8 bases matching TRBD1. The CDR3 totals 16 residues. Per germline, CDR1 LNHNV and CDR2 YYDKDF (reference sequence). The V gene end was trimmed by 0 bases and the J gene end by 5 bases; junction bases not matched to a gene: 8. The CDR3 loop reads CATSREPWTGKTEAFF. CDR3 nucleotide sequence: TGTGCCACCAGCAGAGAACCCTGGACAGGGAAGACTGAAGCTTTCTTT.

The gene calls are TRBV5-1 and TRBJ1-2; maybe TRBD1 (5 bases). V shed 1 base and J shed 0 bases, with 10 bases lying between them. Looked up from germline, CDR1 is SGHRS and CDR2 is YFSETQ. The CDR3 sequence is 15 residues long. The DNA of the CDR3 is TGCGCCAGCAGCTTGTACAGGACCTCTAACTATGGCTACACCTTC. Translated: CASSLYRTSNYGYTF.

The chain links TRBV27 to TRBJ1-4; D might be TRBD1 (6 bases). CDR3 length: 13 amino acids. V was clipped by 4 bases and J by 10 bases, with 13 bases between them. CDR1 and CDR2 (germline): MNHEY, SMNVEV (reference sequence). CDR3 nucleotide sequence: TGTGCCAGCAGTTGGGACCCACAGGGAAAACTGTTTTTT. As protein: CASSWDPQGKLFF.

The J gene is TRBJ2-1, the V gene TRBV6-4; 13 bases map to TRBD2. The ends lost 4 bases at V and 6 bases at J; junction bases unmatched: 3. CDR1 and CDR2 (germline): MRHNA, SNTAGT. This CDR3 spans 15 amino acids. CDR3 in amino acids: CASSATSGGSNEQFF. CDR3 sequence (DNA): TGTGCCAGCAGTGCGACTAGCGGGGGGTCCAATGAGCAGTTCTTC.

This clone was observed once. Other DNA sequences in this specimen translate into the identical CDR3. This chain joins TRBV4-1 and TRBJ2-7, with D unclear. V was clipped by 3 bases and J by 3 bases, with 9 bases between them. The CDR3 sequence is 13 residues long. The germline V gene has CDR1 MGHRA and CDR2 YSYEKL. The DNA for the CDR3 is TGCGCCAGCAGCCAGCCAGGCGTCTACGAGCAGTACTTC. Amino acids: CASSQPGVYEQYF.

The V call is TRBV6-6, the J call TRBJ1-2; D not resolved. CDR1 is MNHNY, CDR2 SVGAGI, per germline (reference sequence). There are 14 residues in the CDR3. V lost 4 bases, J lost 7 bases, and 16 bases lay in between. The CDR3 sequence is CASSSEEAQAGYTF. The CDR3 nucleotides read TGTGCCAGCAGTTCAGAGGAGGCCCAAGCTGGCTACACCTTC.

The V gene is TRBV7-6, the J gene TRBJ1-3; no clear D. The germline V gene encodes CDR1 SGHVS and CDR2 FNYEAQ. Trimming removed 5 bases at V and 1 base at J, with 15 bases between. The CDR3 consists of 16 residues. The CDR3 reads CASSRPVEGSGNTIYF. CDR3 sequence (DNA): TGTGCCAGCAGCCGCCCGGTCGAAGGGTCTGGAAACACCATATATTTT.

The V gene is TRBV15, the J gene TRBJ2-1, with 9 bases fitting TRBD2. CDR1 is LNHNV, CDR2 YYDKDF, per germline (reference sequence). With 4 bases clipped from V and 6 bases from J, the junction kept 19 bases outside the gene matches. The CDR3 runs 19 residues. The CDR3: CATSTTPGLAPPGGNEQFF. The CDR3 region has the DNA TGTGCCACCAGCACAACACCGGGACTAGCTCCACCCGGGGGCAATGAGCAGTTCTTC. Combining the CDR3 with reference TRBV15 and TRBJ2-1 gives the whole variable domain DAMVIQNPRYQVTQFGKPVTLSCSQTLNHNVMYWYQQKSSQAPKLLFHYYDKDFNNEADTPDNFQSRRPNTSFCFLDIRSPGLGDTAMYLCATSTTPGLAPPGGNEQFFGPGTRLTVL.

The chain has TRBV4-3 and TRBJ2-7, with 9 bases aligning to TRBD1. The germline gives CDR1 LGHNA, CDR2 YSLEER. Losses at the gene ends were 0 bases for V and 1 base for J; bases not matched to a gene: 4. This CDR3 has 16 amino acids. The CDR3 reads CASSQDSGTGSYEQYF. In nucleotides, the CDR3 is TGCGCCAGCAGCCAAGATTCTGGGACAGGGTCCTACGAGCAGTACTTC.

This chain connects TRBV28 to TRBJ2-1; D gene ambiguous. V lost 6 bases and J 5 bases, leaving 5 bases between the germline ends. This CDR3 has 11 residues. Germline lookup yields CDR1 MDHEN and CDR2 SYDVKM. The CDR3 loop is CASSENNEQFF. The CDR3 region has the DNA TGTGCCAGCAGCGAGAACAATGAGCAGTTCTTC.

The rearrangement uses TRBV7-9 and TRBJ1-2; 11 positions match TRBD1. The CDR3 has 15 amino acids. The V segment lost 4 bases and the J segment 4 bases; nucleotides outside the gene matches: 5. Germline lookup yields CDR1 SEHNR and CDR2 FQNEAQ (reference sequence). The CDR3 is CASSSGTGGVYGYTF. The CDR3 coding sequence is TGTGCCAGCAGCTCCGGGACAGGGGGAGTCTATGGCTACACCTTC.

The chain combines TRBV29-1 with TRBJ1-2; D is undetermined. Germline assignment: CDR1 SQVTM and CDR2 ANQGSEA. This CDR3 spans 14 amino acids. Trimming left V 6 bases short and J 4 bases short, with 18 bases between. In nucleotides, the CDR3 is TGCAGCGTCAAATCCGTCAGAGACCTCTATGGCTACACCTTC. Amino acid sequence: CSVKSVRDLYGYTF.

CDR3 nucleotide sequence: TGTGCCAGCAGTGGCCGGACAGGGACCGCTTACGAGCAGTACTTC. It encodes CASSGRTGTAYEQYF. The genes are TRBV28 and TRBJ2-7; 8 positions agree with TRBD1. This CDR3 contains 15 residues. V gave up 5 bases and J gave up 4 bases; unmatched junction bases: 10. Germline assignment: CDR1 MDHEN and CDR2 SYDVKM.

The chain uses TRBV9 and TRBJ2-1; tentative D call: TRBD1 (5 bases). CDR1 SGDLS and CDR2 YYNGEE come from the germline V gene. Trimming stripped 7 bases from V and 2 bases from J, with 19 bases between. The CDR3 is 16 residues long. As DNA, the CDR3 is TGTGCCAGCGCCTCTTGGTCAGGGAACACCTACAATGAGCAGTTCTTC. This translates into CASASWSGNTYNEQFF.

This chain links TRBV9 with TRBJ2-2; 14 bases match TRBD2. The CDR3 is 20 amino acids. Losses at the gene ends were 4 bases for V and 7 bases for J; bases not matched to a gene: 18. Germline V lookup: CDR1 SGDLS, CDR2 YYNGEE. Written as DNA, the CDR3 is TGTGCCAGCAGCCATTTGAAAGGCCCGGGACTAGCGGGAGCGATCGGGGAGCTGTTTTTT. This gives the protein CASSHLKGPGLAGAIGELFF.

DNA for the CDR3: TGTGCCAGCAGCCCGAGTTTCCATGAGCAGTTCTTC. It specifies CASSPSFHEQFF. The rearrangement links TRBV27 to TRBJ2-1, with unresolved D. CDR3 length equals 12 residues. Germline loops: CDR1 MNHEY, CDR2 SMNVEV (reference sequence). V lost 6 bases and J lost 8, with 11 bases in between.

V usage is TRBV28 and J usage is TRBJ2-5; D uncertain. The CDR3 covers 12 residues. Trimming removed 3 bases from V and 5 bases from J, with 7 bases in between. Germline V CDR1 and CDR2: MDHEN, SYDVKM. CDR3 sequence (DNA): TGTGCCAGCAGTTTTCTTGGGGAGACCCAGTACTTC. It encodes CASSFLGETQYF.

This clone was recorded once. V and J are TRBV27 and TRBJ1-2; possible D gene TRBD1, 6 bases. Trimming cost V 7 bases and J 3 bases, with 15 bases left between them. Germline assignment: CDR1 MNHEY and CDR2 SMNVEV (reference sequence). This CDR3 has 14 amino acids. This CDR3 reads CASTQLDSDYGYTF. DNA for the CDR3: TGTGCCAGCACCCAGTTGGACAGCGACTATGGCTACACCTTC.

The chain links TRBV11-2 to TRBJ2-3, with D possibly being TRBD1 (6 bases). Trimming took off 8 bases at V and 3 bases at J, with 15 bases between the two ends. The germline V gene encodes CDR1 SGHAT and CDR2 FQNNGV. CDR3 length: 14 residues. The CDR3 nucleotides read TGTGCCAGCGAGGTCCGAGGGGGAACAGATACGCAGTATTTT. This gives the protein CASEVRGGTDTQYF.

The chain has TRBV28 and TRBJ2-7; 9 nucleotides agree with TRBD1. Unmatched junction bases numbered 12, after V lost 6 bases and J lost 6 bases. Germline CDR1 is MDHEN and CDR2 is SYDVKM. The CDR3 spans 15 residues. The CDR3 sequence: CASSSPLQGAVEQYF. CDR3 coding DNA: TGTGCCAGCAGCTCACCCTTACAGGGGGCTGTCGAGCAGTACTTC.

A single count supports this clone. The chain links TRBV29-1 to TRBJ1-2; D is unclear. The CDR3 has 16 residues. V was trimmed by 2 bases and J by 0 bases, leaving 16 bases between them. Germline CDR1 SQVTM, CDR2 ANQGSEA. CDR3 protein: CSVEPVAGGSNYGYTF. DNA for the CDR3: TGCAGCGTTGAACCCGTGGCGGGAGGGTCTAACTATGGCTACACCTTC. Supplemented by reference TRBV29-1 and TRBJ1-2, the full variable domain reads SAVISQKPSRDICQRGTSLTIQCQVDSQVTMMFWYRQQPGQSLTLIATANQGSEATYESGFVIDKFPISRPNLTFSTLTVSNMSPEDSSIYLCSVEPVAGGSNYGYTFGSGTRLTVV.

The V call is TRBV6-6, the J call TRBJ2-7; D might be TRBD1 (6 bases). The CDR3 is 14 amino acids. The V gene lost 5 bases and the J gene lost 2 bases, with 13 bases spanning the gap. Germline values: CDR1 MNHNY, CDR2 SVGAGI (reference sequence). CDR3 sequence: CASSRTETAYEQYF. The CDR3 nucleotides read TGTGCCAGCAGTAGGACAGAAACGGCCTACGAGCAGTACTTC.

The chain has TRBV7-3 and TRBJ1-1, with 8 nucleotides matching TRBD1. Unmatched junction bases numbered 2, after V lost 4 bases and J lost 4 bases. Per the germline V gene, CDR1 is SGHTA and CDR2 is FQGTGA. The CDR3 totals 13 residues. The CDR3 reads CASSSTGVTEAFF. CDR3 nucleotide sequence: TGTGCCAGCAGCTCGACAGGGGTCACTGAAGCTTTCTTT. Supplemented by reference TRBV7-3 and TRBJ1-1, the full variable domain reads GAGVSQTPSNKVTEKGKYVELRCDPISGHTALYWYRQSLGQGPEFLIYFQGTGAADDSGLPNDRFFAVRPEGSVSTLKIQRTERGDSAVYLCASSSTGVTEAFFGQGTRLTVV.